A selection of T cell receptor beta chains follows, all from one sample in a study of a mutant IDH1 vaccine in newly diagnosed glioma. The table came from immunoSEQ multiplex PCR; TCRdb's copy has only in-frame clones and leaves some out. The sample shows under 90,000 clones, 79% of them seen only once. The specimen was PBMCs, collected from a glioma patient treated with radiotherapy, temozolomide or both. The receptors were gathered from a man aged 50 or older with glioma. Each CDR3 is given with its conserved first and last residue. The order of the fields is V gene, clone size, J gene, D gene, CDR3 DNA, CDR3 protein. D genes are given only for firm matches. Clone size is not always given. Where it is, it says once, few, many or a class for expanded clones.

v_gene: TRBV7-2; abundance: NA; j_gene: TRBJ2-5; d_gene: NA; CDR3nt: TGTGCCAGCACCCCAACCGGGAACCGGGAGACCCAGTACTTC; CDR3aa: CASTPTGNRETQYF
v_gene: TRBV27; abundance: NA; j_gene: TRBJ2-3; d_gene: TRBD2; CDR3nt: TGTGCCAGCAGTTGGGCTAGCGGGGGTACGCAGTATTTT; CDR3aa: CASSWASGGTQYF
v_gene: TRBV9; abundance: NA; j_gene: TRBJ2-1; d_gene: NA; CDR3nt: TGTGCCAGCAGCGTAGATGCGAAGCCCCCCGATGAGCAGTTCTTC; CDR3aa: CASSVDAKPPDEQFF
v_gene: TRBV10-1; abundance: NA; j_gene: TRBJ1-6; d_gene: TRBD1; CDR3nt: TGCGCCAGCAGCCCGGACAGGAATTCACCCCTCCACTTT; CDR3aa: CASSPDRNSPLHF
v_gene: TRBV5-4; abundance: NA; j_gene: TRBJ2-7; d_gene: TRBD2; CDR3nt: TGTGCCAGCAGCTACCTAGCGGGGGGTGATTACGAGCAGTACTTC; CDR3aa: CASSYLAGGDYEQYF
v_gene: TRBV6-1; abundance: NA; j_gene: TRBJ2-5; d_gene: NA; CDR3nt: TGTGCCAGCAGTGAAGGGGGTTTAGAGACCCAGTACTTC; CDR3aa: CASSEGGLETQYF
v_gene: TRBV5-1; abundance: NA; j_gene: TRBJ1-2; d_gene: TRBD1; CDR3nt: TGCGCCAGCAGCTTGATGGGACAGCTCCTACTTGACGACTACACCTTC; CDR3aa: CASSLMGQLLLDDYTF
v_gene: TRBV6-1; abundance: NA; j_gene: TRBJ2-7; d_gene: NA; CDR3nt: TGTGCCAGCAGTGAAAGCCTTCTCTACGAGCAGTACTTC; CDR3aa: CASSESLLYEQYF
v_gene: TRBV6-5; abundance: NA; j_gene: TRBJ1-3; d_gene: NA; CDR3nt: TGTGCCACTAGACCGACAGGCTCTGGAAACACCATATATTTT; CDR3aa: CATRPTGSGNTIYF
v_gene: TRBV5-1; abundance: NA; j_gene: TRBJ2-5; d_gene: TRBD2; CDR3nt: TGCGCCAGCAACCTCGCCTCAAGCGGGGCCCAAGAGACCCAGTACTTC; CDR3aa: CASNLASSGAQETQYF
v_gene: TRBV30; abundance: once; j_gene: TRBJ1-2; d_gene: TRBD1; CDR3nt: TGTGCCTGGAAGAGGACAGGGTCCTATGGCTACACCTTC; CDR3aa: CAWKRTGSYGYTF
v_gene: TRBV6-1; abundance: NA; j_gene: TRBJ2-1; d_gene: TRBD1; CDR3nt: TGTGCCAGCAGGGACAGGGGCCTGCATGAGCAGTTCTTC; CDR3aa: CASRDRGLHEQFF
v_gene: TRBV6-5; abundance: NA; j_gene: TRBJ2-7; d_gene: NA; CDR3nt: TGTGCCAGCAGACGGGGACAAGCCTCCTACGAGCAGTACTTC; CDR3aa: CASRRGQASYEQYF
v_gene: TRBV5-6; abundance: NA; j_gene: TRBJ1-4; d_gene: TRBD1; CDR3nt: TGTGCCAGCAGTCCAGACAGGGGGCTGCGTGAAAAACTGTTTTTT; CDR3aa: CASSPDRGLREKLFF
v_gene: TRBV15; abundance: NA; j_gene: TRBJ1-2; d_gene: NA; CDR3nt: TGTGCCACCAGCAGAGGTACTAACTATGGCTACACCTTC; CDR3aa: CATSRGTNYGYTF
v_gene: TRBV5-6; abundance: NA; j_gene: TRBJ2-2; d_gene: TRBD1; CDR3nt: TGTGCCAGCAGCCCCCCCGGGACAGCTCTCGGGGAGCTGTTTTTT; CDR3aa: CASSPPGTALGELFF